Listed below are T cell receptor beta chains from one sample, sequenced in a study of T cell changes during pregnancy in multiple sclerosis. Method: immunoSEQ multiplex PCR; TCRdb's copy keeps in-frame clones and lacks some. The table records approximately 66,000 clones, approximately 92% of them present only once. Sample: peripheral blood, taken in the third trimester of pregnancy. The receptors come from a female donor in good health, enrolled as a control in a pregnancy study. The conserved cysteine and the conserved F or W are not part of the CDR3 here. Clone size is stated in some rows and not others, as once, few, many or a class when expanded.

clone_size,v_call,j_call,cdr3_aa
-,TRBV2,TRBJ2-2,ASRTRRQPNTGELF
-,TRBV5-4,TRBJ2-3,ASTGGGPKSDTQY
-,TRBV27,TRBJ1-2,ASSHYSGTGSSYGYT
-,TRBV6-1,TRBJ1-1,ASSEVSGNTEAF
-,TRBV27,TRBJ2-6,ASSPSPSGANVLT
-,TRBV7-8,TRBJ2-1,ASSPTVRYNEQF
-,TRBV6-5,TRBJ1-6,ASSDRVFSPLH
once,TRBV9,TRBJ2-5,ASSGGVAGGAETQY
-,TRBV5-1,TRBJ2-1,ASSLLAGGPPEQF
-,TRBV30,TRBJ1-2,AWIKGESGYT
-,TRBV5-4,TRBJ2-7,ASSVQGENYEQY
-,TRBV7-9,TRBJ2-1,ASSPPLLRTLSEQF
-,TRBV18,TRBJ2-5,ASSPRTAQETQY
-,TRBV2,TRBJ1-2,ASSGGGYGYT
once,TRBV14,TRBJ2-1,ASSQERGGLFSGEQF
-,TRBV11-1,TRBJ1-1,ASKSGHSNTEAF
-,TRBV7-9,TRBJ2-5,ASSLASGSETQY
-,TRBV7-6,TRBJ1-2,ASSFSKGGGGPAAHGYT
-,TRBV5-1,TRBJ1-5,ASSPGRTDQPQH
-,TRBV9,TRBJ2-6,ASSVLGTGFGGANVLT
-,TRBV6-5,TRBJ1-1,ASSYSQGALWTEAF
-,TRBV4-2,TRBJ2-3,ASSQDSGQRQY
-,TRBV27,TRBJ2-1,ASSWTSDYNEQF
-,TRBV7-2,TRBJ2-3,ASTPSSSTDTQY
few,TRBV4-1,TRBJ2-3,ASRGTGADTQY